Presented here are 20 T cell receptor beta chains from one specimen sequenced in a study of cytomegalovirus exposure and HLA in healthy donors. The study ran its PCR with 60 Vbeta and 13 Jbeta primers. TCRdb's table, derived via immunoSEQ multiplex PCR, lists solely in-frame clones and lacks some. Counted here are over 60,000 clones, around 75% occurring once; the ten biggest clones make up around 7%. The sample was PBMCs. These receptors were taken from a woman aged 25-40 years in good health and CMV-seropositive.

As concerns this clone: Additional DNA sequences in this sample encode the identical CDR3. This chain links TRBV29-1 with TRBJ2-1; 7 bases are shared with TRBD2. The length of the CDR3 is 15 residues. The V and J ends lost 6 bases and 8 bases, in that order; junction bases with no gene match: 16. CDR1 is SQVTM and CDR2 is ANQGSEA in the germline V gene. The CDR3 here is CSVGYGLAGEDEQFF. Here the CDR3 DNA reads TGCAGCGTGGGGTACGGACTGGCGGGAGAAGATGAGCAGTTCTTC.

This chain connects TRBV6-1 to TRBJ1-1; TRBD1 matches at 9 bases. Per germline, CDR1 MNHNS and CDR2 SASEGT. CDR3 size: 13 residues. V shed 4 bases, J shed 5 bases, and the junction held 2 bases outside the gene matches. Here the CDR3 DNA reads TGTGCCAGCAGTGTGACAGGGGGGACTGAAGCTTTCTTT. Protein sequence: CASSVTGGTEAFF.

The chain combines TRBV27 with TRBJ2-1, with D perhaps matching TRBD2 (6 bases). CDR3 length equals 15 residues. The germline V gene has CDR1 MNHEY and CDR2 SMNVEV (reference sequence). Trimming pared 3 bases from V and 3 bases from J, leaving 12 bases between. The CDR3 DNA sequence: TGTGCCAGCAGTTTGGGGACTCCTCTCTACAATGAGCAGTTCTTC. Translation gives CASSLGTPLYNEQFF.

This chain connects TRBV14 to TRBJ2-2; possible D gene TRBD1, 5 bases. This CDR3 is 15 amino acids long. V dropped 2 bases and J dropped 2 bases, with 9 bases sitting between them. CDR1 and CDR2 (germline): SGHDN, FVKESK. The CDR3 nucleotides read TGTGCCAGCAGCCAATATGACAGAAACACCGGGGAGCTGTTTTTT. It specifies CASSQYDRNTGELFF.

J is TRBJ1-3 and V is TRBV9, with a weak D call TRBD1 (6 bases). Germline V gene sequence: CDR1 SGDLS, CDR2 YYNGEE. This CDR3 is 17 amino acids long. V lost 4 bases, J lost 0 bases, and 17 bases lay in between. Written as DNA, the CDR3 is TGTGCCAGCAGCCCTTTAGGACAGCCCGCCTCTGGAAACACCATATATTTT. Protein sequence: CASSPLGQPASGNTIYF.

The chain joins TRBV28 to TRBJ2-5; 9 bases agree with TRBD2. Trimming took 2 bases from V and 5 from J; bases not matched to a gene: 6. The V gene's germline CDR1 is MDHEN and CDR2 SYDVKM. There are 15 residues in the CDR3. The CDR3 DNA reads TGTGCCAGCAGTTTACTAGCGGGGAAGGGGGAGACCCAGTACTTC. Protein sequence: CASSLLAGKGETQYF.

Details on this clone: This CDR3 is also generated by other DNA sequences in the sample. The chain uses TRBV27 and TRBJ2-3; 11 bases match TRBD2. Germline CDR1 MNHEY, CDR2 SMNVEV (reference sequence). V was clipped by 1 base and J by 1 base; unmatched bases: 1. The CDR3 is 16 amino acids. The CDR3 bases are TGTGCCAGCAGTTTATTAGCGGGAGGGGGCACAGATACGCAGTATTTT. The encoded protein is CASSLLAGGGTDTQYF.

The chain joins TRBV20-1 to TRBJ2-1, with unresolved D. Per the germline V gene, CDR1 is DFQATT and CDR2 is SNEGSKA (reference sequence). V lost 5 bases, J lost 8 bases, and 10 bases lay in between. The CDR3 totals 11 residues. The CDR3 spells CSAPPRDEQFF. CDR3 DNA sequence: TGCAGTGCTCCCCCCCGGGATGAGCAGTTCTTC.

The CDR3: CASSPSRAGTLFEAFF. The CDR3 DNA follows: TGTGCCAGCAGCCCAAGTCGGGCCGGGACACTATTTGAAGCTTTCTTT. The chain uses TRBV7-8 and TRBJ1-1; D is possibly TRBD1 (6 bases). This CDR3 has 16 residues. Trimming cost V 5 bases and J 7 bases, with 23 bases left between them. Germline V lookup: CDR1 SGHVS, CDR2 FQNEAQ.

This chain uses TRBV7-9 with TRBJ2-5; 7 bases line up with TRBD2. The CDR3 contains 10 residues. The germline V gene has CDR1 SEHNR and CDR2 FQNEAQ (reference sequence). The CDR3 is CVAGEETQYF. The DNA of the CDR3 is TGTGTTGCGGGGGAAGAGACCCAGTACTTC.

The chain has TRBV7-9 and TRBJ1-1; 12 bases are shared with TRBD1. In germline, CDR1 is SEHNR, CDR2 FQNEAQ (reference sequence). This CDR3 contains 12 residues. CDR3 sequence (DNA): TGTGCGGGACAGGGGGCCGCCACTGAAGCTTTCTTT. This encodes CAGQGAATEAFF.

CDR3 loop: CASSCLAPSNCNEQFF. The DNA of the CDR3 is TGTGCCAGCAGTTGCCTAGCGCCATCCAACTGCAATGAGCAGTTCTTC. The rearrangement links TRBV28 to TRBJ2-1, with D possibly matching TRBD2 (6 bases). Germline CDR1 MDHEN, CDR2 SYDVKM. V lost 4 bases and J lost 6, with 19 bases in between. This CDR3 spans 16 amino acids.

This chain links TRBV6-5 with TRBJ2-3; D is unresolved. This CDR3 region has 12 residues. V dropped 5 bases and J dropped 4 bases, with 7 bases sitting between them. CDR1 and CDR2 from the germline V gene are MNHEY and SVGAGI. CDR3 in amino acids: CASSSASDTQYF. CDR3 DNA: TGTGCCAGCAGTAGCGCATCAGATACGCAGTATTTT.

This chain links TRBV6-5 with TRBJ1-1, with a possible D match to TRBD1 (5 bases). CDR1 is MNHEY and CDR2 is SVGAGI in the germline V gene. With 4 bases removed from V and 3 bases from J, the gap between germline ends came to 18 bases. The CDR3 extends over 16 amino acids. The CDR3 loop is CASSFLMGGKYTEAFF. The CDR3 DNA is TGTGCCAGCAGTTTCCTAATGGGGGGGAAGTACACTGAAGCTTTCTTT.

V is TRBV28 and J is TRBJ2-1; no clear D. Germline V gives CDR1 MDHEN, CDR2 SYDVKM. This CDR3 has 12 residues. V shed 5 bases and J shed 7 bases, with 9 bases lying between them. CDR3 in DNA: TGTGCCAGCAGTCCCCCCTTTAATGAGCAGTTCTTC. Its protein product is CASSPPFNEQFF.

This clone appeared a single time. Within the sample, other DNA sequences also encode this same CDR3. V usage is TRBV28 and J usage is TRBJ1-3; D is unclear. Deletions cut 3 bases from V and 4 bases from J, with 4 bases between. CDR1 and CDR2 (germline): MDHEN, SYDVKM. This CDR3 region has 12 residues. CDR3 amino acids: CASSFRGNTIYF. As DNA, the CDR3 is TGTGCCAGCAGTTTCCGGGGAAACACCATATATTTT.

The genes are TRBV7-3 and TRBJ2-7, with a weak D call TRBD1 (5 bases). The CDR3 is 13 residues long. The V gene lost 5 bases and the J gene lost 0 bases, with 8 bases spanning the gap. Germline V gives CDR1 SGHTA, CDR2 FQGTGA. For the CDR3, the DNA is TGTGCCAGCAGCCAGGGTCCCTCCTACGAGCAGTACTTC. Its protein product is CASSQGPSYEQYF.

V usage is TRBV21-1 and J usage is TRBJ2-2; TRBD2 is taken as the D call from the table, unchecked against the DNA. TRBV21-1 is classified as a pseudogene. The length of the CDR3 is 17 residues. CDR3 amino acids: CASSKGPLAGDTGELFF. The CDR3 nucleotides read TGTGCCAGCAGCAAAGGCCCCCTAGCGGGAGACACCGGGGAGCTGTTTTTT.

The rearrangement joins TRBV5-1 to TRBJ2-1; 11 bases fit TRBD2. Germline CDR1 is SGHRS and CDR2 is YFSETQ. This CDR3 spans 16 amino acids. Trimming cost V 4 bases and J 8 bases; bases outside gene matches: 11. The CDR3 bases are TGCGCCAGCAGCAAAAGGACTAGCGGGTGGAGTGATGAGCAGTTCTTC. Amino acid sequence: CASSKRTSGWSDEQFF.

V usage is TRBV7-9 and J usage is TRBJ1-5; D is unclear. The CDR3 has 13 residues. Germline V lookup: CDR1 SEHNR, CDR2 FQNEAQ (reference sequence). The ends were cut back, 0 bases at V and 9 bases at J, with 9 bases in the middle. The CDR3 DNA is TGTGCCAGCAGCTTAGCGTTGGGCTCGCCCCAGCATTTT. Residues: CASSLALGSPQHF.